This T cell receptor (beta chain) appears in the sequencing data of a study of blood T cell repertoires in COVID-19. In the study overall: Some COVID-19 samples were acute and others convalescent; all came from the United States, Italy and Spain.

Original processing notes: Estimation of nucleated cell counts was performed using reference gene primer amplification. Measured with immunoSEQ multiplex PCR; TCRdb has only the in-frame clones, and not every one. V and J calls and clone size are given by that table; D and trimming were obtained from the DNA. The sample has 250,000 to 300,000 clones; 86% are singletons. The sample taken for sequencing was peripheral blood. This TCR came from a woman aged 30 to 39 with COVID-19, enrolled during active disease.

In DNA form, the CDR3 reads TGTGCCACCAGCAGAGGACCCGTTACAGGGCCAAAATCGGATGGCTACACCTTC. It specifies CATSRGPVTGPKSDGYTF. J is TRBJ1-2 and V is TRBV15; a possible D gene is TRBD1 (6 bases). This CDR3 is 18 amino acids long. The ends were cut back, 1 base at V and 6 bases at J, with 24 bases in the middle. CDR1 LNHNV and CDR2 YYDKDF come from the germline V gene (reference sequence).